Below are 19 T cell receptor beta chains sequenced from a single sample in a study of T cells in Graves' hyperthyroidism and ophthalmopathy. The source material, RNA transcripts, was used to amplify TCR beta CDR3 regions. The study used the HTBI primer set for a first-round RT-PCR of the TCR CDR3. TCRdb independently ran MiXCR on the multiplex PCR reads; one entry per CDR3 protein. The table shows 500,000 to 800,000 distinct CDR3 sequences, with just under 45% occurring only once. The sequencing input was peripheral blood or thyroid tissue (not recorded which). Receptors were obtained from an adult man with Graves' disease, either hyperthyroidism or ophthalmopathy (not recorded which).

The V gene is TRBV10-1, the J gene TRBJ1-5; TRBD1 is a possible D gene (6 bases). The germline V and J ends were trimmed by 11 bases and 16 bases, with 15 bases remaining between them. The CDR3 has 9 residues. Germline V CDR1 and CDR2: WNHNN, SYGVQD (reference sequence). This chain's CDR3 is CADQGLHHF. The CDR3 DNA follows: TGCGCCGACCAGGGGCTCCACCATTTT.

The V and J genes are TRBV19 and TRBJ1-1, with D possibly TRBD1 on 6 matching bases. CDR1 and CDR2 (germline): LNHDA, SQIVND (reference sequence). V was trimmed by 4 bases and J by 2 bases, leaving 11 bases between them. The CDR3 has 14 amino acids. This chain's CDR3 is CASSTGTPNTEAFF. For the CDR3, the DNA is TGTGCCAGTAGTACCGGGACACCAAACACTGAAGCTTTCTTT.

Details on this clonotype: The junction departs from germline at one end; a sequencing error may be responsible. The CDR3 sequence: CASSQQGVGNQPQHF. CDR3 nucleotide sequence: TGCGCCAGCAGCCAGCAAGGGGTGGGCAATCAGCCCCAGCATTTT. The J gene is TRBJ1-5, the V gene TRBV7-2; D perhaps matches TRBD1 (5 bases). The V gene's germline CDR1 is SGHTA and CDR2 FQGNSA. The CDR3 consists of 15 residues. The whole variable domain, filled in from reference TRBV7-2 and TRBJ1-5, reads GAGVSQSPSNKVTEKGKDVELRCDPISGHTALYWYRQSLGQGLEFLIYFQGNSAPDKSGLPSDRFSAERTGGSVSTLTIQRTQQEDSAVYLCASSQQGVGNQPQHFGDGTRLSIL.

This clonotype was detected only once. The missing conserved phenylalanine or tryptophan at the end of this CDR3 makes a read error likely. This chain joins TRBV12-3 or TRBV12-4 and TRBJ1-5, with TRBD1 matching over 7 bases. The length of the CDR3 is 17 residues. V gave up 5 bases and J gave up 1 base; unmatched junction bases: 11. The CDR3 bases are TGTGCCAGCAGTCGACAGGGAGGAGGGGTAAGCAATCAGCCCCAGCATTGT. It translates to CASSRQGGGVSNQPQHC.

This clonotype was picked up many times. The genes are TRBV10-3 and TRBJ1-1, with D possibly TRBD1 on 5 matching bases. Deletions cut 6 bases from V and 2 bases from J, with 10 bases between. Germline CDR1 ENHRY, CDR2 SYGVKD. CDR3 length: 13 residues. CDR3 amino acids: CAIRRTTNTEAFF. The CDR3 nucleotides are TGTGCCATCAGGCGGACAACTAACACTGAAGCTTTCTTT.

V and J are TRBV7-2 and TRBJ1-1, with TRBD1 matching 7 bases. This CDR3 spans 13 amino acids. Germline V gene sequence: CDR1 SGHTA, CDR2 FQGNSA. V was pared by 5 bases and J by 7 bases, with 7 bases of the junction left unmatched. The CDR3 region has the DNA TGTGCCAGCAGCGCACTGACAGGGTTTGAAGCTTTCTTT. It yields the protein CASSALTGFEAFF.

This chain connects TRBV20-1 to TRBJ1-2, with 8 bases identical to TRBD1. CDR3 length: 14 residues. Germline assignment: CDR1 DFQATT and CDR2 SNEGSKA (reference sequence). V lost 3 bases and J lost 0; bases outside the gene matches: 3. The CDR3 nucleotides are TGCAGTGCTAGCGACAGGGGCTCTAACTATGGCTACACCTTC. It is translated as CSASDRGSNYGYTF.

This clonotype was counted ten times or more. The CDR3 DNA is TGTGCCAGCAGTCCCGGGGGCGGCACCATATATTTT. Translation: CASSPGGGTIYF. The chain links TRBV12-3 or TRBV12-4 to TRBJ1-3, with a weak D call TRBD1 (6 bases). Trimming took off 5 bases at V and 9 bases at J, with 11 bases between the two ends. The CDR3 sequence is 12 residues long.

This chain joins TRBV29-1 and TRBJ2-2, with D unresolved. Germline V gene sequence: CDR1 SQVTM, CDR2 ANQGSEA. The CDR3 has 13 residues. With 5 bases removed from V and 5 bases from J, the gap between germline ends came to 12 bases. The CDR3 protein is CSVNAYQTGELFF. For the CDR3, the DNA is TGCAGCGTTAATGCTTATCAAACCGGGGAGCTGTTTTTT.

Comments on this clonotype: A single base separates this from a much larger clone, so it may be a read error. V is TRBV15 and J is TRBJ1-5, with TRBD1 identical over 7 bases. From germline, CDR1 is LNHNV and CDR2 YYDKDF (reference sequence). The CDR3 has 16 residues. In nucleotides, the CDR3 is TGTGCCGCCAGCCGAGGGACAGTGGATAGCAATCAGCCCCAGCATTTT. Residues: CAASRGTVDSNQPQHF.

A remark on this clonotype: Compared with germline, one end of the junction differs, possibly owing to a read error. V usage is TRBV19 and J usage is TRBJ1-2; 9 nucleotides match TRBD1. Per the germline V gene, CDR1 is LNHDA and CDR2 is SQIVND (reference sequence). CDR3 length: 13 amino acids. The CDR3 DNA is TGCGCCAGTACTACGGGACAGGGACCTGGCTACACCTTC. It encodes CASTTGQGPGYTF.

Concerning this clonotype itself: The junction shows a germline mismatch at one end, possibly a read error. The chain carries TRBV7-9 and TRBJ1-6; no clear D gene. Looked up from germline, CDR1 is SEHNR and CDR2 is FQNEAQ (reference sequence). The CDR3 runs 15 residues. The CDR3: CTSSLSRDVNSPLHF. The CDR3 region has the DNA TGTACCAGCAGCCTAAGCCGGGATGTTAATTCACCCCTCCACTTT.

The CDR3 sequence: CASRESVAQPQHF. CDR3 nucleotide sequence: TGTGCCAGCAGGGAGTCGGTTGCTCAGCCCCAGCATTTT. The chain combines TRBV12-3 or TRBV12-4 with TRBJ1-5, with D uncertain. This CDR3 region has 13 residues. With 6 bases removed from V and 6 bases from J, the gap between germline ends came to 12 bases.

This rearrangement joins TRBV7-2 to TRBJ2-7, with D perhaps matching TRBD2 (5 bases). The V gene's germline CDR1 is SGHTA and CDR2 FQGNSA. V was trimmed by 5 bases and J by 7 bases, leaving 27 bases between them. The CDR3 consists of 17 residues. The CDR3: CASSQEGIRVDSGEQYF. CDR3 coding DNA: TGTGCCAGCAGCCAAGAAGGAATAAGGGTTGATTCGGGGGAGCAGTACTTC.

The chain uses TRBV7-9 and TRBJ1-2; TRBD1 matches 7 bases. The CDR3 spans 14 residues. The junction had 6 bases not matched to a gene; V was cut back by 5 bases and J by 3 bases. CDR1 and CDR2 (germline): SEHNR, FQNEAQ (reference sequence). CDR3 bases: TGTGCCAGCAGCCGTGGACAGGCTGACTATGGCTACACCTTC. Translated: CASSRGQADYGYTF.

Turning to this clonotype: One end of the junction fails to match germline, which may point to a read error. This chain uses TRBV19 with TRBJ2-5; 7 bases are a match to TRBD1. The CDR3 runs to 11 residues. Looked up from germline, CDR1 is LNHDA and CDR2 is SQIVND (reference sequence). CDR3 coding DNA: TGTGCCAGTAGTACCGGGACAGCCGCTCACTTC. Translating it yields CASSTGTAAHF.

The gene calls are TRBV12-3 or TRBV12-4 and TRBJ1-2, with D possibly being TRBD1 (5 bases). With 2 bases removed from V and 4 bases from J, the gap between germline ends came to 20 bases. There are 17 residues in the CDR3. The CDR3 DNA follows: TGTGCCAGCAGTTTATGGTCGGACGGGGCAGCTTCCTATGGCTACACCTTC. Its translation: CASSLWSDGAASYGYTF.

The J gene is TRBJ1-1, the V gene TRBV6-1; D is unclear. Looked up from germline, CDR1 is MNHNS and CDR2 is SASEGT. Trimming left V 6 bases short and J 3 bases short, with 8 bases between. The length of the CDR3 is 12 residues. This CDR3 is CASRGFDTEAFF. CDR3 DNA sequence: TGTGCCAGCAGGGGGTTTGACACTGAAGCTTTCTTT.

This clonotype was recorded only once. A much larger clone lies one base from this, so it may be a read error. This chain joins TRBV29-1 and TRBJ2-7; D might be TRBD2 (5 bases). V was shortened by 4 bases and J by 2 bases, with 15 bases between the two germline ends. The CDR3 has 14 residues. Germline V CDR1 and CDR2: SQVTM, ANQGSEA. The CDR3 DNA is TGCAGCGTTGCGGAGCGACTCGGGACCTACGAGCAGTACTTC. It specifies CSVAERLGTYEQYF.